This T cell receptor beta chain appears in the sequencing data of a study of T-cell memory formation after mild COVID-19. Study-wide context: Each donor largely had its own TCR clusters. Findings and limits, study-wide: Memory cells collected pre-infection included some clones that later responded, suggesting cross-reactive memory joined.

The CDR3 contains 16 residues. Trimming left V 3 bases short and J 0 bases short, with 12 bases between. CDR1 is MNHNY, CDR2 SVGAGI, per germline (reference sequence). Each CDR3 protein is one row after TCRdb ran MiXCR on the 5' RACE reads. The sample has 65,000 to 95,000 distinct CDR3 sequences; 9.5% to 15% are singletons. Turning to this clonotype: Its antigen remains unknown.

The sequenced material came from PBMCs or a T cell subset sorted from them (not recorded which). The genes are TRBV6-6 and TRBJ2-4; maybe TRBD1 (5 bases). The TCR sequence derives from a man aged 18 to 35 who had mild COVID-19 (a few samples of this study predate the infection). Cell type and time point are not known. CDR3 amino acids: CASSYQGEIAKNIQYF. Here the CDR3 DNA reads TGTGCCAGCAGTTATCAAGGGGAAATAGCCAAAAACATTCAGTACTTC.